Described below is a single T cell receptor (beta chain) sequence and its context. This sample is part of a study of blood T cell repertoires in COVID-19. On the study more broadly: PBMCs, B-cell-depleted T cells, or T cells were the source of the cDNA or gDNA that made up the material.

In the original workflow: Researchers report that nucleated cell counts were estimated from reference gene primer amplification. Assay: immunoSEQ multiplex PCR; the TCRdb copy retains only in-frame clones and omits some. That table supplies the V and J calls and clone size; D and trimming were determined from the DNA. Of 49,000 or so clones listed, about nine tenths are singletons. The germline gives CDR1 MGHRA, CDR2 YSYEKL. Trimming pared 4 bases from V and 0 bases from J, leaving 12 bases between. The CDR3 extends over 15 amino acids. The chain links TRBV4-1 to TRBJ1-2; D gene uncertain. Sequenced material: peripheral blood. The TCR sequence derives from a man in his fifties or sixties with active COVID-19. The DNA of the CDR3 is TGCGCCAGCAGCCCCCACCTAGGAGCTAACTATGGCTACACCTTC. Translating gives CASSPHLGANYGYTF.